The 22 T cell receptor beta chains below were found in one sample sequenced in a study of blood T cell repertoires in COVID-19. Clones were read by immunoSEQ multiplex PCR, and TCRdb kept only the in-frame ones, dropping some. The sample lists around 270,000 clones; about 88% were seen once. The specimen was peripheral blood. Receptor source: an older woman with COVID-19, enrolled during active disease.

The V gene is TRBV5-4, the J gene TRBJ2-2; no clear D. V lost 4 bases and J 7 bases, leaving 11 bases between the germline ends. Germline lookup yields CDR1 SGHNT and CDR2 YYREEE (reference sequence). The CDR3 is 13 amino acids. The CDR3 nucleotides read TGTGCCAGCAGCAGGCCGCGGAACGGGGAGCTGTTTTTT. Translation: CASSRPRNGELFF.

V is TRBV5-1 and J is TRBJ1-1, with D possibly matching TRBD1 (6 bases). The length of the CDR3 is 14 residues. Germline V gene sequence: CDR1 SGHRS, CDR2 YFSETQ. V was cut by 4 bases and J by 4 bases, with 14 bases left in between. The CDR3 is CASSPDSGGTEAFF. As DNA, the CDR3 is TGCGCCAGCAGCCCGGACAGCGGCGGCACTGAAGCTTTCTTT.

This rearrangement joins TRBV9 to TRBJ1-3, with 7 bases aligning to TRBD1. V was pared by 3 bases and J by 5 bases, with 8 bases of the junction left unmatched. This CDR3 spans 15 amino acids. CDR1 and CDR2 (germline): SGDLS, YYNGEE. CDR3 coding DNA: TGTGCCAGCAGCGCTACCCGGGACAGCAGAAACACCATATATTTT. It specifies CASSATRDSRNTIYF. Combining the CDR3 with reference TRBV9 and TRBJ1-3 gives the whole variable domain DSGVTQTPKHLITATGQRVTLRCSPRSGDLSVYWYQQSLDQGLQFLIQYYNGEERAKGNILERFSAQQFPDLHSELNLSSLELGDSALYFCASSATRDSRNTIYFGEGSWLTVV.

This clone has more than one count but fewer than ten. The J gene is TRBJ1-5, the V gene TRBV28, with D unclear. Germline loops: CDR1 MDHEN, CDR2 SYDVKM. The ends were cut back, 5 bases at V and 2 bases at J, with 7 bases in the middle. CDR3 size: 13 residues. The CDR3 spells CASSGPRNQPQHF. CDR3 sequence (DNA): TGTGCCAGCAGTGGGCCGCGCAATCAGCCCCAGCATTTT.

The rearrangement joins TRBV27 to TRBJ1-2; D is perhaps TRBD1 (5 bases). Trimming left V 5 bases short and J 4 bases short, with 20 bases between. Germline CDR1 MNHEY, CDR2 SMNVEV (reference sequence). This CDR3 region has 16 residues. The CDR3 DNA reads TGTGCCAGCAGTCCGGACAAGGGGCTCATATCCTATGGCTACACCTTC. This codes for CASSPDKGLISYGYTF.

This clone was found a few times. The gene calls are TRBV27 and TRBJ1-2, with TRBD1 identical over 9 bases. The CDR3 consists of 17 residues. Losses at the gene ends were 4 bases for V and 4 bases for J; bases not matched to a gene: 13. The V gene's germline CDR1 is MNHEY and CDR2 SMNVEV (reference sequence). CDR3: CASSSRLHRGRVYGYTF. As DNA, the CDR3 is TGTGCCAGCAGTTCTCGACTCCACAGGGGGCGCGTCTATGGCTACACCTTC.

This clone was recorded only once. The genes are TRBV7-9 and TRBJ2-5; possibly TRBD2 for D (6 bases). CDR3 length equals 13 residues. Looked up from germline, CDR1 is SEHNR and CDR2 is FQNEAQ (reference sequence). V lost 5 bases and J lost 2, with 9 bases in between. This CDR3 reads CASSRGGQETQYF. CDR3 sequence (DNA): TGTGCCAGCAGCCGGGGAGGTCAAGAGACCCAGTACTTC. The full variable domain, with the rest looked up from reference TRBV7-9 and TRBJ2-5, is DTGVSQNPRHKITKRGQNVTFRCDPISEHNRLYWYRQTLGQGPEFLTYFQNEAQLEKSRLLSDRFSAERPKGSFSTLEIQRTEQGDSAMYLCASSRGGQETQYFGPGTRLLVL.

As DNA, the CDR3 is TGTGCCAGCAGTCTTTCGGGGGGAGGTAATGGCAATGAGCAGTTCTTC. Its translation is CASSLSGGGNGNEQFF. The chain is built from TRBV5-4 and TRBJ2-1, with TRBD2 matching over 7 bases. CDR1 SGHNT and CDR2 YYREEE come from the germline V gene (reference sequence). This CDR3 comprises 16 residues. Trimming removed 5 bases from V and 6 bases from J; junction bases left unmatched: 14. The whole variable domain, filled in from reference TRBV5-4 and TRBJ2-1, reads ETGVTQSPTHLIKTRGQQVTLRCSSQSGHNTVSWYQQALGQGPQFIFQYYREEENGRGNFPPRFSGLQFPNYSSELNVNALELDDSALYLCASSLSGGGNGNEQFFGPGTRLTVL.

J is TRBJ2-7 and V is TRBV5-5; tentatively, D is TRBD1 (5 bases). Trimming removed 3 bases from V and 1 base from J, with 11 bases in between. The CDR3 runs to 14 residues. Per germline, CDR1 SGHKS and CDR2 YYEKEE (reference sequence). CDR3 bases: TGTGCCAGCAGCTCCTCAGGGTTTTCCTACGAGCAGTACTTC. Translation gives CASSSSGFSYEQYF.

This rearrangement joins TRBV10-3 to TRBJ2-1; possibly TRBD2 for D (6 bases). Per the germline V gene, CDR1 is ENHRY and CDR2 is SYGVKD. This CDR3 spans 15 amino acids. V lost 6 bases, J lost 1 base, and 13 bases lay in between. CDR3 loop: CAIRGLGGSYNEQFF. As DNA, the CDR3 is TGTGCCATCAGGGGATTAGGAGGGTCCTACAATGAGCAGTTCTTC.

The V gene is TRBV2, the J gene TRBJ1-5, with TRBD1 matching over 7 bases. J lost 5 bases, V lost 5 bases, and 3 bases had no gene match. Germline assignment: CDR1 SNHLY and CDR2 FYNNEI. The CDR3 contains 13 residues. The CDR3 coding sequence is TGTGCCAGCAGTCAAACAGGGGATCAGCCCCAGCATTTT. Protein sequence: CASSQTGDQPQHF. The whole variable domain, remainder taken from reference TRBV2 and TRBJ1-5, is EPEVTQTPSHQVTQMGQEVILRCVPISNHLYFYWYRQILGQKVEFLVSFYNNEISEKSEIFDDQFSVERPDGSNFTLKIRSTKLEDSAMYFCASSQTGDQPQHFGDGTRLSIL.

Only a few counts were recorded for this clone. The chain couples TRBV7-2 to TRBJ2-3; 10 positions match TRBD2. This CDR3 spans 16 amino acids. Per germline, CDR1 SGHTA and CDR2 FQGNSA. J was trimmed by 6 bases and V by 4 bases; bases with no gene match: 10. The CDR3 loop is CASSSVAGGSRDTQYF. The CDR3 DNA sequence: TGTGCCAGCAGCTCCGTAGCGGGAGGATCCCGCGATACGCAGTATTTT.

The chain recombines TRBV6-5 with TRBJ2-7; D ambiguous. The CDR3 extends over 11 amino acids. V lost 7 bases, J lost 2 bases, and 6 bases lay in between. Per the germline V gene, CDR1 is MNHEY and CDR2 is SVGAGI. The DNA of the CDR3 is TGTGCCAGCACGCCAGCCTACGAGCAGTACTTC. This codes for CASTPAYEQYF.

The CDR3 sequence: CAWRGGAVQMSYEQYF. CDR3 bases: TGTGCCTGGAGGGGGGGGGCGGTCCAGATGTCCTACGAGCAGTACTTC. This chain uses TRBV30 with TRBJ2-7; D is perhaps TRBD2 (7 bases). Germline assignment: CDR1 GTSNPN and CDR2 SVGIG (reference sequence). V shed 3 bases and J shed 1 base, with 19 bases lying between them. The CDR3 consists of 16 residues.

This clone was seen only once. This chain joins TRBV5-8 and TRBJ1-1; D is possibly TRBD1 (6 bases). Trimming took off 2 bases at V and 1 base at J, with 9 bases between the two ends. Germline assignment: CDR1 SGHTS and CDR2 YDEGEE. The CDR3 length is 14 residues. The CDR3: CASSFSDRNTEAFF. The CDR3 nucleotides are TGTGCCAGCAGCTTCTCGGACAGGAACACTGAAGCTTTCTTT.

The rearrangement links TRBV5-6 to TRBJ2-7; TRBD2 agrees at 7 bases. The CDR3 consists of 14 residues. Germline assignment: CDR1 SGHDT and CDR2 YYEEEE. Written as DNA, the CDR3 is TGTGGCGCCGAATGCCGTCGGGGGGACTACGAGCAGTACTTC. Amino acid sequence: CGAECRRGDYEQYF.

The V call is TRBV24-1, the J call TRBJ2-1; 12 nucleotides align to TRBD2. J gave up 6 bases and V 4 bases, and 6 bases lay outside the gene matches. There are 16 residues in the CDR3. The germline V gene has CDR1 KGHDR and CDR2 SFDVKD. The CDR3 DNA follows: TGTGCCACCAGTGACCCACTAGCGGGAGGATCCAATGAGCAGTTCTTC. The encoded protein is CATSDPLAGGSNEQFF.

This clone has a handful of counts. V usage is TRBV30 and J usage is TRBJ1-3; D ambiguous. The V gene lost 1 base and the J gene lost 8 bases, with 9 bases spanning the gap. This CDR3 region has 12 residues. Germline assignment: CDR1 GTSNPN and CDR2 SVGIG (reference sequence). CDR3 sequence reads: CAWSAGSDTIYF. The CDR3 nucleotides read TGTGCCTGGAGTGCGGGGTCGGACACCATATATTTT. Supplemented by reference TRBV30 and TRBJ1-3, the full variable domain reads SQTIHQWPATLVQPVGSPLSLECTVEGTSNPNLYWYRQAAGRGLQLLFYSVGIGQISSEVPQNLSASRPQDRQFILSSKKLLLSDSGFYLCAWSAGSDTIYFGEGSWLTVV.

The V call is TRBV19, the J call TRBJ2-1; 11 nucleotides agree with TRBD2. The CDR3 is made up of 15 amino acids. The germline gives CDR1 LNHDA, CDR2 SQIVND (reference sequence). Germline trimming cut 1 base from V and 9 bases from J; bases unmatched to any gene: 5. The CDR3 DNA is TGTGCCAGTAGTATAGGCCTAGCGGGAGGAGCTGAGCAGTTCTTC. It translates to CASSIGLAGGAEQFF.

This clone has just a few counts. The chain carries TRBV6-5 and TRBJ1-5; 9 positions match TRBD1. CDR3 length equals 13 residues. The germline V gene encodes CDR1 MNHEY and CDR2 SVGAGI. The J segment lost 2 bases and the V segment lost 8 bases, leaving 1 base of the junction unmatched. CDR3 sequence: CASGDRGNQPQHF. CDR3 bases: TGTGCCAGCGGGGACAGGGGCAATCAGCCCCAGCATTTT.

This clone was seen a single time. The chain employs TRBV24-1 and TRBJ2-7; tentative D call: TRBD1 (6 bases). CDR1 KGHDR and CDR2 SFDVKD come from the germline V gene. The germline V and J ends were trimmed by 7 bases and 5 bases, with 20 bases remaining between them. CDR3 length: 15 residues. The CDR3 is CATREMVNREHEQYF. The CDR3 nucleotides read TGTGCCACCAGAGAAATGGTAAACAGGGAACACGAGCAGTACTTC.

This chain connects TRBV27 to TRBJ2-3; TRBD1 matches at 11 bases. The CDR3 totals 16 residues. CDR1 is MNHEY, CDR2 SMNVEV, per germline (reference sequence). V was clipped by 5 bases and J by 3 bases; unmatched bases: 7. The CDR3 DNA sequence: TGTGCCAGCAGTCCCAGGACAGGGGGCAAGACAGATACGCAGTATTTT. Encoded protein: CASSPRTGGKTDTQYF.